These 25 T cell receptor beta chains were sequenced from one sample in a study of early T cells in non-severe SARS-CoV-2 infection. TCRdb passed the 5' RACE reads through MiXCR, listing each CDR3 protein once. The table has some 44,000 distinct CDR3 sequences, about 6% seen once. Source: whole blood, taken at baseline. The receptors originated from an adult who was a healthcare worker with PCR-confirmed SARS-CoV-2 infection or an uninfected control (not recorded which).

CDR3 nucleotide sequence: TGCGCCAGCAGCTCTAGCGGGGGGCACCAAGAGACCCAGTACTTC. Protein product: CASSSSGGHQETQYF. The chain has TRBV4-3 and TRBJ2-5, with 11 bases aligning to TRBD2. The ends lost 5 bases at V and 0 bases at J; junction bases unmatched: 2. Germline loops: CDR1 LGHNA, CDR2 YSLEER. The CDR3 contains 15 residues.

The sample holds many counts of this clonotype. One end of the junction is discordant with germline, which a read error may explain. This chain connects TRBV6-6 to TRBJ1-1, with TRBD1 matching over 8 bases. The CDR3 loop spans 12 amino acids. Germline CDR1 and CDR2: MNHNY and SVGAGI (reference sequence). CDR3 loop: CASRDRVTEVFF. CDR3 bases: TGTGCCAGCAGGGACAGGGTGACTGAAGTTTTCTTT.

This clonotype appeared many times. The J gene is TRBJ2-3, the V gene TRBV10-3; 7 positions match TRBD1. The CDR3 loop spans 15 amino acids. In germline, CDR1 is ENHRY, CDR2 SYGVKD. The V segment lost 2 bases and the J segment 2 bases; nucleotides outside the gene matches: 4. The CDR3 spells CAISEGQGVTDTQYF. The CDR3 DNA is TGTGCCATCAGTGAGGGCCAGGGGGTCACAGATACGCAGTATTTT.

This clonotype was seen repeatedly, ten times or more. V is TRBV19 and J is TRBJ2-6; 9 nucleotides line up with TRBD1. The J segment lost 0 bases and the V segment lost 10 bases, leaving 10 bases of the junction unmatched. CDR1 and CDR2 from the germline V gene are LNHDA and SQIVND (reference sequence). The CDR3 covers 17 residues. In DNA, the CDR3 is TGTGCCACGAAGGACAGGGGCCAGATCTCTGGGGCCAACGTCCTGACTTTC. This gives the protein CATKDRGQISGANVLTF.

The table lists this clonotype with a few counts. This CDR3 is CASSFEQGLAGGLETQYF. The CDR3 coding sequence is TGTGCCAGCAGCTTTGAGCAGGGCCTAGCGGGGGGGCTGGAGACCCAGTACTTC. The chain employs TRBV11-2 and TRBJ2-5, with 12 nucleotides matching TRBD2. The CDR3 contains 18 residues. Germline assignment: CDR1 SGHAT and CDR2 FQNNGV. Trimming at V came to 3 bases and at J to 5 bases, leaving 13 bases not matched to a gene.

J is TRBJ2-1 and V is TRBV28; possibly TRBD2 for D (7 bases). CDR3 length: 17 amino acids. Germline V lookup: CDR1 MDHEN, CDR2 SYDVKM. The germline V and J ends were trimmed by 7 bases and 0 bases, with 19 bases remaining between them. CDR3 in DNA: TGTGCCAGCATCCCGACCGGGGGGCCTAGCTCCTACAATGAGCAGTTCTTC. It encodes CASIPTGGPSSYNEQFF.

This clonotype was counted ten times or more. The chain carries TRBV11-2 and TRBJ2-3; 9 bases match TRBD1. The junction had 10 bases not matched to a gene; V was cut back by 4 bases and J by 8 bases. The CDR3 has 15 residues. Germline CDR1 and CDR2: SGHAT and FQNNGV. For the CDR3, the DNA is TGTGCCAGCAGCTCCGGGACAGGGCGGTCGGTTACGCAGTATTTT. Its translation: CASSSGTGRSVTQYF.

In its sample, this clonotype was seen a few times. This chain links TRBV7-2 with TRBJ2-2, with D possibly matching TRBD1 (5 bases). CDR3 length: 15 residues. The germline V and J ends were trimmed by 6 bases and 1 base, with 12 bases remaining between them. Looked up from germline, CDR1 is SGHTA and CDR2 is FQGNSA. CDR3 in amino acids: CASRRPQGNTGELFF. The CDR3 DNA reads as TGTGCCAGCAGACGACCCCAGGGGAACACCGGGGAGCTGTTTTTT.

This clonotype was detected many times. V is TRBV30 and J is TRBJ2-7, with TRBD2 as a possible D gene (7 bases). The germline V and J ends were trimmed by 0 bases and 2 bases, with 11 bases remaining between them. CDR1 GTSNPN and CDR2 SVGIG come from the germline V gene (reference sequence). The CDR3 has 14 residues. CDR3 sequence reads: CAWSVGGGTYEQYF. The CDR3, as DNA: TGTGCCTGGAGTGTAGGGGGGGGAACCTACGAGCAGTACTTC.

The chain joins TRBV11-2 to TRBJ2-3, with 7 positions matching TRBD2. Losses at the gene ends were 1 base for V and 2 bases for J; bases not matched to a gene: 9. The CDR3 runs to 17 residues. The germline V gene encodes CDR1 SGHAT and CDR2 FQNNGV. CDR3 protein: CASSLGPQRGHTDTQYF. The CDR3 nucleotides read TGTGCCAGCAGCTTAGGACCACAGCGGGGCCACACAGATACGCAGTATTTT.

A word on this clonotype: A much larger clone lies a single base off, so this may be a read error. This rearrangement joins TRBV20-1 to TRBJ1-6; no firm D call. The CDR3 has 15 residues. In germline, CDR1 is DFQATT, CDR2 SNEGSKA (reference sequence). This chain's CDR3 is CSARGGETPNSTLHF. CDR3 nucleotide sequence: TGCAGTGCTAGAGGGGGAGAGACGCCTAATTCAACCCTCCACTTT.

This clonotype was detected a few times. This chain connects TRBV25-1 to TRBJ2-7; 10 positions match TRBD1. The junction had 5 bases not matched to a gene; V was cut back by 1 base and J by 2 bases. CDR1 and CDR2 (germline): MGHDK, SYGVNS. The CDR3 runs 16 residues. CDR3 residues: CASSEWSGTGAYEQYF. CDR3 nucleotides: TGTGCCAGCAGTGAATGGTCGGGGACAGGGGCCTACGAGCAGTACTTC.

Many counts were recorded for this clonotype. The chain employs TRBV29-1 and TRBJ1-1; D is undetermined. The germline V gene encodes CDR1 SQVTM and CDR2 ANQGSEA. The CDR3 totals 12 residues. V was clipped by 7 bases and J by 1 base, with 10 bases between them. CDR3 sequence reads: CSATSGNTEAFF. CDR3 DNA sequence: TGCAGCGCGACATCCGGGAACACTGAAGCTTTCTTT.

The J gene is TRBJ2-7, the V gene TRBV27; tentative D call: TRBD2 (6 bases). The CDR3 length is 14 residues. V lost 6 bases and J 0 bases, leaving 12 bases between the germline ends. Germline V gene sequence: CDR1 MNHEY, CDR2 SMNVEV (reference sequence). CDR3 region: CASRAGSSSYEQYF. Written as DNA, the CDR3 is TGTGCCAGCAGGGCGGGATCGAGCTCCTACGAGCAGTACTTC.

The sample holds many counts of this clonotype. The rearrangement links TRBV20-1 to TRBJ2-3; weak D call: TRBD2 (5 bases). Trimming stripped 5 bases from V and 6 bases from J, with 18 bases between. CDR3 length: 14 amino acids. CDR1 is DFQATT, CDR2 SNEGSKA, per germline (reference sequence). The CDR3 DNA reads TGCAGTGCTCTCAAAACGACGGCGGGCGATACGCAGTATTTT. Amino acids: CSALKTTAGDTQYF.

This clonotype appeared many times. CDR3 sequence: CASSLEGTGPSPLHF. The CDR3 nucleotides are TGCGCCAGCAGCTTAGAAGGGACAGGACCTTCACCCCTCCACTTT. The chain joins TRBV5-1 to TRBJ1-6; 8 bases are a match to TRBD1. V gave up 2 bases and J gave up 9 bases; unmatched junction bases: 7. Germline loops: CDR1 SGHRS, CDR2 YFSETQ. CDR3 length: 15 amino acids.

This clonotype was seen more than once but under ten times. This chain connects TRBV13 to TRBJ1-6; the match to TRBD1 covers 11 bases. The V and J ends lost 3 bases and 10 bases, in that order; junction bases with no gene match: 2. CDR1 PRHDT and CDR2 FYEKMQ come from the germline V gene (reference sequence). CDR3 length equals 14 residues. In DNA form, the CDR3 reads TGTGCCAGCAGCTTCGGGGACAGGGGGTCACCCCTCCACTTT. It is translated as CASSFGDRGSPLHF.

In its sample, this clonotype was seen a few times. The chain is built from TRBV7-9 and TRBJ2-3; 7 positions match TRBD1. The CDR3 contains 14 residues. V dropped 3 bases and J dropped 5; count of bases not matched to a gene: 5. From germline, CDR1 is SEHNR and CDR2 FQNEAQ (reference sequence). CDR3 protein: CASSFQGERDTQYF. DNA for the CDR3: TGTGCCAGCAGCTTCCAGGGGGAAAGAGATACGCAGTATTTT.

This clonotype was detected ten times or more. This chain connects TRBV6-2 or TRBV6-3 to TRBJ2-3; D gene unclear. This CDR3 is 13 amino acids long. Germline-derived CDR1 and CDR2 are MNHEY and SVGEGT. Trimming took 0 bases from V and 6 from J, leaving 7 bases between them. The chain's CDR3 is CASSYSGVDTQYF. CDR3 bases: TGTGCCAGCAGTTACTCGGGTGTTGATACGCAGTATTTT.

This clonotype came up a few times. The chain combines TRBV28 with TRBJ2-7; 9 bases agree with TRBD1. Germline CDR1 and CDR2: MDHEN and SYDVKM. V lost 5 bases and J lost 3; bases outside the gene matches: 2. The CDR3 is 13 amino acids. The CDR3: CASSADRGYEQYF. CDR3 nucleotides: TGTGCCAGCAGTGCGGACAGGGGCTACGAGCAGTACTTC.

In DNA, the CDR3 is TGTGCCAGCAGTTTAGTTCAGCAGACAGATACGCAGTATTTT. It is translated as CASSLVQQTDTQYF. The J gene is TRBJ2-3, the V gene TRBV12-3 or TRBV12-4; D is ambiguous. V shed 1 base and J shed 3 bases, with 8 bases lying between them. This CDR3 has 14 residues.

V usage is TRBV28 and J usage is TRBJ2-1; D may be TRBD2 (7 bases). The V gene lost 11 bases and the J gene lost 7 bases, with 24 bases spanning the gap. The CDR3 sequence is 15 residues long. Germline CDR1 MDHEN, CDR2 SYDVKM. DNA of the CDR3: TGTGCCGTGAGAGGAGGGGGGGCCTATCCAAATGAGCAGTTCTTC. Translation gives CAVRGGGAYPNEQFF.

This clonotype appeared many times. V is TRBV11-2 and J is TRBJ2-1; D possibly corresponds to TRBD1 (6 bases). Trimming took 0 bases from V and 9 from J, leaving 9 bases between them. The germline gives CDR1 SGHAT, CDR2 FQNNGV. The CDR3 is 13 residues long. CDR3 in DNA: TGTGCCAGCAGCTTAGATGGGGGCAGTGAGCAGTTCTTC. Protein: CASSLDGGSEQFF.

This clonotype showed up just a few times. V usage is TRBV7-9 and J usage is TRBJ1-6, with 10 bases lining up with TRBD1. J was trimmed by 7 bases and V by 3 bases; bases with no gene match: 3. The CDR3 has 15 amino acids. The germline V gene encodes CDR1 SEHNR and CDR2 FQNEAQ (reference sequence). For the CDR3, the DNA is TGTGCCAGCAGCTTTCAGGGACAGGGGAATTCACCCCTCCACTTT. This codes for CASSFQGQGNSPLHF.

This clonotype has at least ten counts. The chain joins TRBV5-1 to TRBJ2-3; 7 bases line up with TRBD2. The CDR3 spans 15 residues. V lost 0 bases, J lost 0 bases, and 1 base stayed unmatched. Germline values: CDR1 SGHRS, CDR2 YFSETQ. This CDR3 reads CASSLERGSTDTQYF. DNA of the CDR3: TGCGCCAGCAGCTTGGAGCGGGGAAGCACAGATACGCAGTATTTT. Filled out from reference TRBV5-1 and TRBJ2-3, the complete variable domain reads KAGVTQTPRYLIKTRGQQVTLSCSPISGHRSVSWYQQTPGQGLQFLFEYFSETQRNKGNFPGRFSGRQFSNSRSEMNVSTLELGDSALYLCASSLERGSTDTQYFGPGTRLTVL.